This paragraph covers one T cell receptor beta chain sequence. Its antigen is not identified. The junction departs from germline at one end; a sequencing error may be responsible. The CDR3 is 11 residues long. The data stem from a study of neurological immune-mediated disorders. Study-wide points: On phylogenetic grouping, the repertoires of 18 of 34 multiple sclerosis patients fell within one related-CDR3 cluster, constituting a possible signature.

Synthesis of cDNA used 5'RACE (with 10-nucleotide random UMIs). TCRdb redid the calling of the 5' RACE reads with MiXCR, one entry per CDR3 protein. This table has 50,000 to 75,000 distinct CDR3 sequences, approximately 4.1% appearing once. The sample taken for sequencing was PBMCs. The TCR comes from a man aged 50 to 60 with multiple sclerosis. This chain connects TRBV12-3 or TRBV12-4 to TRBJ1-5, with no clear D. For the CDR3, the DNA is TGTGCCAGCGCAGTTTCTCAGCCCCAGAATTTT. Translated: CASAVSQPQNF.